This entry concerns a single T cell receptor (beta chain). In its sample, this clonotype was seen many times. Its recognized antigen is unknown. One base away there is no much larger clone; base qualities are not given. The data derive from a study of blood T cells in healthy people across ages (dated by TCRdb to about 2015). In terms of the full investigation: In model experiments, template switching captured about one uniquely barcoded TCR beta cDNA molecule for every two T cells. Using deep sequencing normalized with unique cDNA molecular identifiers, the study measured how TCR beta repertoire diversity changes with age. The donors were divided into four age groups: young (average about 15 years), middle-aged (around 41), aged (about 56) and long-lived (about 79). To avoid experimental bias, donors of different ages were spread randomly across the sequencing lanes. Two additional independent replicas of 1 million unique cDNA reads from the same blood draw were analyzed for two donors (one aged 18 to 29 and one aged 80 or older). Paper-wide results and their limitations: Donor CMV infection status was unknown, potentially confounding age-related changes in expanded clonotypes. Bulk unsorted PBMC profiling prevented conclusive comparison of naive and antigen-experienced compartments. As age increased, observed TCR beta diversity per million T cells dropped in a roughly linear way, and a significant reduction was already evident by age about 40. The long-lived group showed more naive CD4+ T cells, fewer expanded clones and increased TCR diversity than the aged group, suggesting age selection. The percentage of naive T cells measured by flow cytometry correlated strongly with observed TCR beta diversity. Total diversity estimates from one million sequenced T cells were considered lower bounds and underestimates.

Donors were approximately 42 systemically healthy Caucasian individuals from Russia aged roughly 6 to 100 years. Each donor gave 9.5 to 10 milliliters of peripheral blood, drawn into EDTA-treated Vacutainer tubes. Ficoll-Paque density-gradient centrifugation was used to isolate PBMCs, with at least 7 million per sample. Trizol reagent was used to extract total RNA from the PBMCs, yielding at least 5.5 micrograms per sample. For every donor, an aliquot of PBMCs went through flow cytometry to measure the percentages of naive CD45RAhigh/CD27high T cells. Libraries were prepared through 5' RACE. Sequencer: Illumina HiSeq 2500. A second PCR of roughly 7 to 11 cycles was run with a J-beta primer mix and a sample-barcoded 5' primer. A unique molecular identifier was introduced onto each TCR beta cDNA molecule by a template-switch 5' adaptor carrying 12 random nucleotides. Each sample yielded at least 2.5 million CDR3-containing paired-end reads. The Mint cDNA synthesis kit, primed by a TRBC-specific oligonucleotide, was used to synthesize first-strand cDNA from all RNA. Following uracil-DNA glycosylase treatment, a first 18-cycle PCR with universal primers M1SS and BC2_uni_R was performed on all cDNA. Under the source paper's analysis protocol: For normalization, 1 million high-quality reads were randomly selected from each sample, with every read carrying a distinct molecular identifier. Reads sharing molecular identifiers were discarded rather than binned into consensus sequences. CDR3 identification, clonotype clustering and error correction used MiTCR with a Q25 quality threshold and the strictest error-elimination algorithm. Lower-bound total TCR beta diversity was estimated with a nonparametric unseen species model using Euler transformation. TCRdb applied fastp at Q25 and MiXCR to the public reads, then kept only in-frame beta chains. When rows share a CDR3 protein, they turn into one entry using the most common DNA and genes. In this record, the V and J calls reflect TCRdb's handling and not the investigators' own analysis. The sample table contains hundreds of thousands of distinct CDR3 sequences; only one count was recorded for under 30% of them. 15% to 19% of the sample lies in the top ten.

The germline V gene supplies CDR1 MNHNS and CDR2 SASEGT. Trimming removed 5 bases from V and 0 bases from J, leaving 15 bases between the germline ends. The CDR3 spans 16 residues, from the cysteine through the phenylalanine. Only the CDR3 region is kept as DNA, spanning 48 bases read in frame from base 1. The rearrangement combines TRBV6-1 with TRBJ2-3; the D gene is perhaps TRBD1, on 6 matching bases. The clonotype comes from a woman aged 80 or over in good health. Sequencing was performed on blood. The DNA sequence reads TGTGCCAGCAGTCTACAGGACAGAGTAAGCACAGATACGCAGTATTTT. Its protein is CASSLQDRVSTDTQYF.